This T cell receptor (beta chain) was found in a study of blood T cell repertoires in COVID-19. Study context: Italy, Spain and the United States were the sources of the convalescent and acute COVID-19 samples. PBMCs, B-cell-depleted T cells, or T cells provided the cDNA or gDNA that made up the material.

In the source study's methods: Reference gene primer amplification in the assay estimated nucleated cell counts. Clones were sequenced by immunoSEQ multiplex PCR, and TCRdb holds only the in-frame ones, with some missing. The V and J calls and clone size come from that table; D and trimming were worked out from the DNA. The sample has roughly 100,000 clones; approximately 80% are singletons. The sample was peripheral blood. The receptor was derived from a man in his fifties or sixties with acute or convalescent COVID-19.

CDR3 sequence (DNA): TGTGCCAGCATCCGACAGCGGGGGACAGATACGCAGTATTTT. This translates into CASIRQRGTDTQYF. V gene TRBV5-5 combines with J gene TRBJ2-3; 8 positions agree with TRBD2. The CDR3 spans 14 residues. V was pared by 6 bases and J by 3 bases, with 6 bases of the junction left unmatched. In germline, CDR1 is SGHKS, CDR2 YYEKEE (reference sequence).